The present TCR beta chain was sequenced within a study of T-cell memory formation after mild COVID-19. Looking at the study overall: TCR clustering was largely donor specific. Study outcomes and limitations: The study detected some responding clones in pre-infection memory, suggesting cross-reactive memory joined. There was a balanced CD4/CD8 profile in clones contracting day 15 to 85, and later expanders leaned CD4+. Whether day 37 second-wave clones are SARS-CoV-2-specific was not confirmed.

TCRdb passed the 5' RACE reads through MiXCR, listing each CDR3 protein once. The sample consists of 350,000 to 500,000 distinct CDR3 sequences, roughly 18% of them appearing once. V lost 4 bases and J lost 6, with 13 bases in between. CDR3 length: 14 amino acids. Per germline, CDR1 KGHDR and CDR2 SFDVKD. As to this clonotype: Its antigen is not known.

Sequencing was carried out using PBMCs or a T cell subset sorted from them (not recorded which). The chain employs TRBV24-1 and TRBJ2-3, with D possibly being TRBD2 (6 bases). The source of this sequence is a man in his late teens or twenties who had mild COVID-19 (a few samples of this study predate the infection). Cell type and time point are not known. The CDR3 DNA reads TGTGCCACCAGTGACACACGCGGGGATGATACGCAGTATTTT. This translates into CATSDTRGDDTQYF.